A single sample gave rise to the 20 T cell receptor beta chains below, sequenced in a study of technical replicates of blood from a handful of donors. Clones were read by immunoSEQ multiplex PCR, and TCRdb kept only the in-frame ones, dropping some. The sample lists around 69,000 clones; about 90% were seen once. Input material: PBMCs. All receptors come from a human donor in good health. Some clones in this sample may be carry-over from other donors' samples.

The V gene is TRBV6-6, the J gene TRBJ1-3, with D perhaps TRBD1 (6 bases). CDR1 and CDR2 (germline): MNHNY, SVGAGI (reference sequence). The CDR3 has 14 residues. Trimming cost V 6 bases and J 4 bases, with 13 bases left between them. CDR3 nucleotides: TGTGCCAGCAGACCAGGGGTCTCCGGAAACACCATATATTTT. The encoded protein is CASRPGVSGNTIYF.

The chain joins TRBV5-1 to TRBJ1-2; D gene uncertain. The germline V gene encodes CDR1 SGHRS and CDR2 YFSETQ. The V gene lost 0 bases and the J gene lost 4 bases, with 10 bases spanning the gap. This CDR3 is 14 amino acids long. The CDR3 DNA is TGCGCCAGCAGCTTGGGGCGGGTTGGCTATGGCTACACCTTC. Translating gives CASSLGRVGYGYTF.

The rearrangement uses TRBV7-3 and TRBJ2-3; 14 nucleotides line up with TRBD2. From germline, CDR1 is SGHTA and CDR2 FQGTGA. The CDR3 length is 15 residues. V lost 5 bases to trimming and J lost 4 bases; unmatched junction nucleotides: 2. CDR3 bases: TGTGCCAGCAGCCCGGGACTAGCGGGAGCAGATACGCAGTATTTT. Translation: CASSPGLAGADTQYF.

The chain carries TRBV18 and TRBJ1-5; 7 bases fit TRBD1. Germline loops: CDR1 KGHSH, CDR2 LQKENI. The CDR3 is made up of 14 amino acids. CDR3 coding DNA: TGTAGGGGGCGATCGAGGAGACACAATCAGCCCCAGCATTTT. Translation: CRGRSRRHNQPQHF.

CDR3 protein: CASSGDRVATEAFF. The CDR3 coding sequence is TGTGCCAGCAGCGGAGACAGGGTGGCCACTGAAGCTTTCTTT. This chain joins TRBV5-4 and TRBJ1-1; 7 bases match TRBD1. With V trimmed by 4 bases and J by 4 bases, 7 bases remained unmatched. The CDR3 length is 14 residues. Germline CDR1 reads SGHNT; CDR2 reads YYREEE (reference sequence).

V and J are TRBV30 and TRBJ1-2; possible D gene TRBD1, 5 bases. V lost 3 bases and J lost 0, with 14 bases in between. Germline V CDR1 and CDR2: GTSNPN, SVGIG (reference sequence). This CDR3 spans 15 amino acids. The CDR3 coding sequence is TGTGCCTGGAGCCGACAGATCTCAGCTAACTATGGCTACACCTTC. Amino acids: CAWSRQISANYGYTF.

This chain uses TRBV27 with TRBJ2-5, with no clear D. V lost 6 bases and J 0 bases, leaving 8 bases between the germline ends. Germline loops: CDR1 MNHEY, CDR2 SMNVEV (reference sequence). This CDR3 has 13 residues. As DNA, the CDR3 is TGTGCCAGCAGATCTCCGTACCAAGAGACCCAGTACTTC. It codes for CASRSPYQETQYF.

The rearrangement links TRBV5-1 to TRBJ2-7; 8 bases are a match to TRBD1. Germline trimming cut 0 bases from V and 5 bases from J; bases unmatched to any gene: 10. In germline, CDR1 is SGHRS, CDR2 YFSETQ. The CDR3 consists of 16 residues. CDR3 loop: CASSLALGQGNNEQYF. The CDR3 DNA follows: TGCGCCAGCAGCTTGGCCCTCGGACAGGGAAATAACGAGCAGTACTTC.

The chain employs TRBV27 and TRBJ2-3, with TRBD2 matching 8 bases. Germline V CDR1 and CDR2: MNHEY, SMNVEV (reference sequence). The junction had 10 bases not matched to a gene; V was cut back by 6 bases and J by 5 bases. This CDR3 is built from 15 residues. This CDR3 is CASSLQAGVGDTQYF. The CDR3 DNA follows: TGTGCCAGCAGCCTTCAAGCGGGAGTTGGAGATACGCAGTATTTT.

Here the CDR3 reads CASSSTGKILNTEAFF. The CDR3, as DNA: TGTGCCAGCTCATCCACAGGGAAAATACTGAACACTGAAGCTTTCTTT. The V call is TRBV18, the J call TRBJ1-1, with D tentatively TRBD1 (6 bases). Trimming removed 5 bases from V and 0 bases from J, with 16 bases in between. Germline CDR1 and CDR2: KGHSH and LQKENI. CDR3 length equals 16 residues.

The rearrangement joins TRBV30 to TRBJ1-6; D ambiguous. The V end was cut by 2 bases, the J end by 2 bases, with 13 bases between. CDR1 is GTSNPN and CDR2 is SVGIG in the germline V gene (reference sequence). CDR3 size: 16 residues. DNA of the CDR3: TGTGCCTGGAGTCCCGGGATAGGCACCTATAATTCACCCCTCCACTTT. Protein product: CAWSPGIGTYNSPLHF. The full variable domain, with the rest looked up from reference TRBV30 and TRBJ1-6, is SQTIHQWPATLVQPVGSPLSLECTVEGTSNPNLYWYRQAAGRGLQLLFYSVGIGQISSEVPQNLSASRPQDRQFILSSKKLLLSDSGFYLCAWSPGIGTYNSPLHFGNGTRLTVT.

This chain uses TRBV7-9 with TRBJ1-2; 8 bases are shared with TRBD1. Germline lookup yields CDR1 SEHNR and CDR2 FQNEAQ (reference sequence). The length of the CDR3 is 15 residues. After removal of 1 base from V and 7 bases from J, the junction contained 8 bases not matched to a gene. For the CDR3, the DNA is TGTGCCAGCAGCTTAGTCACCCAGGGGGCTAGTGGCTACACCTTC. This encodes CASSLVTQGASGYTF.

The chain carries TRBV9 and TRBJ1-6; D unresolved. CDR1 is SGDLS, CDR2 YYNGEE, per germline. The CDR3 is 17 residues long. V gave up 4 bases and J gave up 3 bases, with 17 bases separating them. The CDR3 DNA reads as TGTGCCAGCAGCACCCATCCGGGAGAAGACTATAATTCACCCCTCCACTTT. Its protein product is CASSTHPGEDYNSPLHF.

This chain links TRBV25-1 with TRBJ2-7, with D maybe TRBD2 (5 bases). CDR3 size: 15 residues. CDR1 is MGHDK and CDR2 is SYGVNS in the germline V gene. The V end was cut by 3 bases, the J end by 7 bases, with 19 bases between. In nucleotides, the CDR3 is TGTGCCAGCAGTGATTCGGGAACCTGGGCTGGGGAGCAGTACTTC. Translated: CASSDSGTWAGEQYF.

The chain couples TRBV19 to TRBJ1-1; 9 bases are shared with TRBD1. J lost 5 bases, V lost 7 bases, and 8 bases had no gene match. In germline, CDR1 is LNHDA, CDR2 SQIVND (reference sequence). The CDR3 covers 14 residues. DNA of the CDR3: TGTGCCAGTAACCCGGGGACAGGGAGGACTGAAGCTTTCTTT. It encodes CASNPGTGRTEAFF.

The chain is built from TRBV7-6 and TRBJ2-4; perhaps TRBD2 as D (6 bases). V lost 1 base and J lost 4, with 17 bases in between. The germline gives CDR1 SGHVS, CDR2 FNYEAQ. The CDR3 consists of 17 residues. The CDR3 spells CASSLGDWADAKNIQYF. CDR3 bases: TGTGCCAGCAGCTTAGGGGACTGGGCAGATGCAAAAAACATTCAGTACTTC. Filled out from reference TRBV7-6 and TRBJ2-4, the complete variable domain reads GAGVSQSPRYKVTKRGQDVALRCDPISGHVSLYWYRQALGQGPEFLTYFNYEAQQDKSGLPNDRFSAERPEGSISTLTIQRTEQRDSAMYRCASSLGDWADAKNIQYFGAGTRLSVL.

This clone was observed a handful of times. V usage is TRBV12-5 and J usage is TRBJ2-4, with D possibly matching TRBD1 (5 bases). Germline V gives CDR1 LGHNT, CDR2 FRNRAP. V lost 6 bases to trimming and J lost 0 bases, with 9 bases between them. CDR3 length: 14 amino acids. CDR3 bases: TGTGCTAGTGGCCTGGGGCTAGCCAAAAACATTCAGTACTTC. Its protein product is CASGLGLAKNIQYF.

The chain employs TRBV10-3 and TRBJ1-2, with TRBD1 matching 7 bases. The V gene end was trimmed by 0 bases and the J gene end by 5 bases; junction bases not matched to a gene: 9. Germline CDR1 ENHRY, CDR2 SYGVKD. The CDR3 has 16 residues. This CDR3 is CAISESGDRVRYGYTF. CDR3 in DNA: TGTGCCATCAGTGAGTCAGGAGACAGGGTTCGGTATGGCTACACCTTC.

The V call is TRBV2, the J call TRBJ2-5; 16 nucleotides align to TRBD2. This CDR3 spans 18 amino acids. Germline trimming cut 6 bases from V and 2 bases from J; bases unmatched to any gene: 9. The germline CDR1 and CDR2 sequences are SNHLY and FYNNEI. In nucleotides, the CDR3 is TGTGCCAGCAGCCCCGGGACTAGCGGGGGGGCCGGTCAAGAGACCCAGTACTTC. Translation gives CASSPGTSGGAGQETQYF.

This clone was picked up one time. This chain connects TRBV9 to TRBJ2-5; possibly TRBD1 for D (5 bases). CDR1 and CDR2 (germline): SGDLS, YYNGEE. CDR3 length equals 15 residues. V lost 2 bases to trimming and J lost 5 bases, with 16 bases between them. The CDR3 sequence is CASSVRAGFGETQYF. CDR3 coding DNA: TGTGCCAGCAGCGTCAGGGCAGGGTTCGGGGAGACCCAGTACTTC.